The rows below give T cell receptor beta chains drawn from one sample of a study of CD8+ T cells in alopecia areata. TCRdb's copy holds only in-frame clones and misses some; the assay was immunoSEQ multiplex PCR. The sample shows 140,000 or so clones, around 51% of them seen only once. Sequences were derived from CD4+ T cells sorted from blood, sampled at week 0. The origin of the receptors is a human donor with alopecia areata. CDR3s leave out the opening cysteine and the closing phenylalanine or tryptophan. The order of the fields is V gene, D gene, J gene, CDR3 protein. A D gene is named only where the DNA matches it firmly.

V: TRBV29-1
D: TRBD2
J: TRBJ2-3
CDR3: SVPREGGPTDTQY

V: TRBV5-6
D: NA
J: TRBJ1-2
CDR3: ASSLLTENYGYT

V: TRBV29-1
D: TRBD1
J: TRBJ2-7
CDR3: SVEQGAREQY

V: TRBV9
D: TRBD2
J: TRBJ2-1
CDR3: ASSASGSSYNEQF

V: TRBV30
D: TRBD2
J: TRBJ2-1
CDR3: AWSVQAGGPSEQF

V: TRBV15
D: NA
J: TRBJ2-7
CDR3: ATSRDRGSYEQY

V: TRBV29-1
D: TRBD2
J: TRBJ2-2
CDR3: SVDASGGTTGELF

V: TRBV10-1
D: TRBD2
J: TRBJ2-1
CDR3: ASSEGAGEWDEQF

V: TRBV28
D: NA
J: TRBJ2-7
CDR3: ASSLSGAYEQY

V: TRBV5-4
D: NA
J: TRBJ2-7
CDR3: ASSQWDRRPYEQY

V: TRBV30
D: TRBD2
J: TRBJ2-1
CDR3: ARNLLAGNEQF

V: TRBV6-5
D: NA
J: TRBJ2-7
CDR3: ASSFGLIYEQY

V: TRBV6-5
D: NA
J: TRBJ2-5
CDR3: ASIPRPKETQY

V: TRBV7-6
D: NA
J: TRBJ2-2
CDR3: ASSTAGELF

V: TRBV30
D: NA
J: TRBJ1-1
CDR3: ATTEGGTEAF

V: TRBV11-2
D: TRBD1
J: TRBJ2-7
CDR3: ASSFRPRQGGEQY

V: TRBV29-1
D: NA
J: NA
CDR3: SVGGVDRSYEQY

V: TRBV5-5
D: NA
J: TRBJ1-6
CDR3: ASSLQQTKGSPLH

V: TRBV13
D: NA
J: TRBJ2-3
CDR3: ASSLNVRGKQGTDTQY

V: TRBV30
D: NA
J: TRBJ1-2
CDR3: AWSPGRRGYGYT

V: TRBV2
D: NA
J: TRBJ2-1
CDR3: ASSEVDNEQF

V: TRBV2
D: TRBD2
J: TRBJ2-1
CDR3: ASSWTSSYNEQF

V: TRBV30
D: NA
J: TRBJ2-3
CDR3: AWSRRRESDTQY

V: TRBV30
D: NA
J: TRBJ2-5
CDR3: AWSTTEHQY

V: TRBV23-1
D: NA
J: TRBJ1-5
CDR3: ASSPPDREEQPQH

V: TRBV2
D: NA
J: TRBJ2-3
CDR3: ASSEDNTDTQY

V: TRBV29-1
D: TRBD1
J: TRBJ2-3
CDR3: SVGDRRGTDTQY

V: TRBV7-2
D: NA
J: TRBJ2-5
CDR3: ASSFSSGYETQY

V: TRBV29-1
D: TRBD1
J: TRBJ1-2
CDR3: SVLTGGANYGYT

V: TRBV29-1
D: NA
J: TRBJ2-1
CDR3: SVSNRLDNEQF

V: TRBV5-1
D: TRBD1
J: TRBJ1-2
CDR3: ASSPGQVFGYGYT

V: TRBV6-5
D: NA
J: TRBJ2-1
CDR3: ASSGPTSYNEQF

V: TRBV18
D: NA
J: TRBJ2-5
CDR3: ASSPGLDGRTQY

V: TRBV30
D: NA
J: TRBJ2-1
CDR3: AWKAGRSYNEQF

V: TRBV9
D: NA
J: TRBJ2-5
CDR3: ASSVKDSRETQY

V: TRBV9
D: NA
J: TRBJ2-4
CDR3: ASSAGQSLAKNIQY

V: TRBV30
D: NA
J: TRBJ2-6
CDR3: AWSVRLGAGANVLT

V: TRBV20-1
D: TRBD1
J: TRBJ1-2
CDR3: SARDRVGYT

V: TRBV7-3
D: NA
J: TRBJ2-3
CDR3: ASSYGPGDTQY

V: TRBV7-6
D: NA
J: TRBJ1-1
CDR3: ASSFVDGGYTEAF

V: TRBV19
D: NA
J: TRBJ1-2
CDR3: ASSAQTANYGYT

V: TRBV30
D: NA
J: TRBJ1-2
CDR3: AWSIQGAYGYT

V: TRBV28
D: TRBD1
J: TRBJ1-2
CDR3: ASSILTGDGGYT

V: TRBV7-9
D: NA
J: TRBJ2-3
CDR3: ASSLGGSSDTQY

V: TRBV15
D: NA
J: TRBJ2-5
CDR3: ATSRDFGETQY

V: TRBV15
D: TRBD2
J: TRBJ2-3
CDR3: ATSRSRAAGGSTDTQY

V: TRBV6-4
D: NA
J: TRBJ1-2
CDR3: ASTLSCTNYGYT

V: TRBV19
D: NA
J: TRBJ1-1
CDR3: ATHLNTEAF

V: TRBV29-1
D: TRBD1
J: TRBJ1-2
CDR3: SFGQEGYT

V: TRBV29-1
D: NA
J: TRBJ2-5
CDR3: SPRQSTETQY

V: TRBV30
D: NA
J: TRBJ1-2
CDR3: AWSVRGSGYT

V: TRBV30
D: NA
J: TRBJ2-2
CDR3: AWTNQQGANTGELF

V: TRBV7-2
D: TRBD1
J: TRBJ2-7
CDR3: ASSRTGGSYEQY

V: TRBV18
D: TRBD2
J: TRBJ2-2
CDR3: ASSPSQAGVNGELF